This is a list of T cell receptor beta chains from one sample in a study of blood T cell repertoires in COVID-19. Method: immunoSEQ multiplex PCR; TCRdb's copy keeps in-frame clones and lacks some. The sample holds some 270,000 clones, over 75% seen once. The sequencing input was peripheral blood. Source of these receptors: a woman aged 70-85 years with acute or convalescent COVID-19. The CDR3 runs from the conserved cysteine through the conserved F or W. D genes are given only for firm matches. Clone size is stated in some rows and not others, as once, few, many or a class when expanded.

V gene	J gene	clone size	D gene	CDR3 DNA	CDR3 protein
TRBV11-2	TRBJ1-2	NA	TRBD1	TGTGCCAGCACCTCGACAGGGTGGAACTATGGCTACACCTTC	CASTSTGWNYGYTF
TRBV6-5	TRBJ1-4	NA	NA	TGTGCCAGCAGTAGGGACGGGGGAAGGAATGAAAAACTGTTTTTT	CASSRDGGRNEKLFF
TRBV5-4	TRBJ2-4	NA	NA	TGTGCCAGCAGCTTACAGGGTATTCTGGACATTCAGTACTTC	CASSLQGILDIQYF
TRBV10-1	TRBJ1-1	NA	TRBD1	TGCGCCAGCAGTGAGACGACAGGGGGCGCGGACACTGAAGCTTTCTTT	CASSETTGGADTEAFF
TRBV7-8	TRBJ2-7	NA	TRBD1	TGTGCCAGCAGCTTAGGGTGGGCAGGGGGCGCAAAAAATTACGAGCAGTACTTC	CASSLGWAGGAKNYEQYF
TRBV5-6	TRBJ2-7	NA	TRBD1	TGTGCCAGCAGCACAGGGACAGCCTACGAGCAGTACTTC	CASSTGTAYEQYF
TRBV2	TRBJ1-6	NA	NA	TGTGCCACCTCCCTCGGGGGCTCCTATAATTCACCCCTCCACTTT	CATSLGGSYNSPLHF
TRBV10-3	TRBJ1-1	NA	TRBD1	TGTGCCATCAGGGAGACAGGGCAAACCACTGAAGCTTTCTTT	CAIRETGQTTEAFF
TRBV7-2	TRBJ2-3	NA	NA	TGTGCCAGCAGCTCCCAGACATCCTCCACAGATACGCAGTATTTT	CASSSQTSSTDTQYF
TRBV7-2	TRBJ1-1	few	TRBD1	TGTGCCAGCAGCCTAAGAACAGGGGTGGCTGAAGCTTTCTTT	CASSLRTGVAEAFF
TRBV19	TRBJ2-7	NA	TRBD2	TGTGCCAGTAGACTATCCTCAACTAGCGGGGGCTCCTACGAGCAGTACTTC	CASRLSSTSGGSYEQYF
TRBV7-6	TRBJ2-2	NA	TRBD1	TGTGCCAGCAGCTTTGGACAGGGGAACCTCCAACCCACCGGGGAGCTGTTTTTT	CASSFGQGNLQPTGELFF
TRBV27	TRBJ2-2	once	TRBD1	TGTGCCAGCAGTCTACAGGGGAGAGGGGAGCTGTTTTTT	CASSLQGRGELFF
TRBV2	TRBJ2-7	NA	NA	TGTGCCAGCAGTGAAGCGATGATCGGGGTCGGAGACGAGCAGTACTTC	CASSEAMIGVGDEQYF
TRBV5-1	TRBJ2-3	NA	TRBD1	TGCGCCAGCAGCGGGGACAGGGGGACCGATACGCAGTATTTT	CASSGDRGTDTQYF
TRBV6-5	TRBJ1-1	NA	NA	TGTGCCAGCAATGGGGGGTTCATAGGGACTGAAGCTTTCTTT	CASNGGFIGTEAFF
TRBV11-2	TRBJ2-7	NA	TRBD1	TGTGCCAGCAGCAGGGGGCTGTACGAGCAGTACTTC	CASSRGLYEQYF
TRBV18	TRBJ2-3	NA	TRBD2	TGTGCCAGCATCAGCGGGGGAACAGATACGCAGTATTTT	CASISGGTDTQYF
TRBV21-1	TRBJ1-4	NA	NA	TGTGCCAGCAGCAAAGCGCTGCCGGACAGATCTAATGAAAAACTGTTTTTT	CASSKALPDRSNEKLFF